This T cell receptor beta chain was captured by sequencing in a study of beta chain features in type 1 diabetes. Notes on the study in general: Across all four CD4+ subsets, people with type 1 diabetes showed modestly shorter TCRB CDR3s.

The authors obtained over 95% purity in all sorted populations. Expressed TCRB transcripts were sequenced after all isolated RNA was converted to cDNA. Clones were read by immunoSEQ multiplex PCR, and TCRdb kept only the in-frame ones, dropping some. Of 330,000 or so clones detected, 14% appear once; the ten largest clones hold approximately 7%. Trimming pared 0 bases from V and 5 bases from J, leaving 13 bases between. The V gene's germline CDR1 is MGHRA and CDR2 YSYEKL. The CDR3 loop spans 16 amino acids. A word on this clone: Its antigen is undetermined.

The sequence derives from a man younger than 45 in good health. The chain uses TRBV4-1 and TRBJ1-4; D not certain. The source material was central memory CD4+ T cells from blood. For the CDR3, the DNA is TGCGCCAGCAGCCAAGACCTAAGGCCTAGAAATGAAAAACTGTTTTTT. Residues: CASSQDLRPRNEKLFF.